This TCR beta chain stems from a study of T cells in Graves' hyperthyroidism and ophthalmopathy. This CDR3 contains 14 residues. The germline CDR1 and CDR2 sequences are SGHRS and YFSETQ. Unmatched junction bases numbered 8, after V lost 4 bases and J lost 6 bases. Amplified regions were TCR beta CDR3 sequences from RNA transcripts. The HTBI primer set was used in a first-round RT-PCR of the TCR CDR3. One entry per CDR3 protein results from TCRdb running MiXCR on the multiplex PCR reads. The sample holds a few hundred thousand distinct CDR3 sequences; approximately 15% are singletons and the top ten take approximately 7.4%. This clonotype has ten or more counts.

The rearrangement uses TRBV5-1 and TRBJ1-1; 8 bases are shared with TRBD1. This sequence originates from a woman in her twenties or thirties with Graves' hyperthyroidism. The sample was blood. DNA of the CDR3: TGCGCCAGCAGCCCAACGGACAGGGAATCTGAAGCTTTCTTT. Residues: CASSPTDRESEAFF.